A selection of T cell receptor beta chains follows, all from one sample in a study of Ad26.COV2.S vaccination and SARS-CoV-2 variants. The repertoire was sequenced with immunoSEQ multiplex PCR; TCRdb's copy has only in-frame clones and lacks some. The sample shows 400,000 or so clones, around nine tenths of them seen only once. Source: peripheral blood, taken in a trial of Ad26.COV2.S vaccine versus placebo. The source of these receptors is a person aged 18-65 years who received the Ad26.COV2.S COVID-19 vaccine or a placebo. Each CDR3 is given with its conserved first and last residue. The order of the fields is CDR3 protein, CDR3 DNA, clone size, J gene, V gene, D gene. D genes are given only for firm matches. Clone size is stated in some rows and not others, as once, few, many or a class when expanded.

CASSQRGNSPLHF,TGCGCCAGCAGCCAACGAGGGAATTCACCCCTCCACTTT,-,TRBJ1-6,TRBV4-3,-
CASSELSNQPQHF,TGTGCCAGCAGTGAATTAAGCAATCAGCCCCAGCATTTT,-,TRBJ1-5,TRBV6-1,-
CASTLGENTGELFF,TGTGCCAGCACCCTTGGTGAGAACACCGGGGAGCTGTTTTTT,-,TRBJ2-2,TRBV6-5,-
CASRDRSSGNTIYF,TGTGCCAGCAGAGACCGGAGCTCTGGAAACACCATATATTTT,-,TRBJ1-3,TRBV21-1,-
CASSPESGYSNQPQHF,TGTGCCAGCAGTCCAGAAAGCGGCTATAGCAATCAGCCCCAGCATTTT,-,TRBJ1-5,TRBV2,-
CASSSTVSGYTF,TGTGCCAGCAGTTCGACGGTATCCGGCTACACCTTC,-,TRBJ1-2,TRBV12-3/TRBV12-4,-
CASSLAGGGNEQFF,TGTGCCAGCAGCTTAGCGGGGGGGGGCAATGAGCAGTTCTTC,-,TRBJ2-1,TRBV7-8,TRBD2
CASRGWASGNTIYF,TGTGCCAGCAGAGGATGGGCTTCTGGAAACACCATATATTTT,-,TRBJ1-3,TRBV6-5,-
CASSPGTGGYTF,TGTGCCAGCTCACCAGGGACCGGAGGCTACACCTTC,-,TRBJ1-2,TRBV18,-
CASSQESWGINTEAFF,TGCGCCAGCAGCCAAGAAAGTTGGGGAATTAACACTGAAGCTTTCTTT,once,TRBJ1-1,TRBV4-3,-
CASSYSNFYNEQFF,TGTGCCAGCAGTTACTCGAACTTCTACAATGAGCAGTTCTTC,-,TRBJ2-1,TRBV6-5,-
CASSSSRATEAFF,TGTGCCAGCAGTTCGTCCCGGGCCACTGAAGCTTTCTTT,-,TRBJ1-1,TRBV6-2/TRBV6-3,-
CASSLGPSGGAMKTGELFF,TGTGCTAGCAGCTTAGGCCCTAGCGGGGGGGCCATGAAGACCGGGGAGCTGTTTTTT,-,TRBJ2-2,TRBV7-7,TRBD2
CSVEAGTTNTYEQYF,TGCAGCGTTGAGGCGGGTACTACGAATACCTACGAGCAGTACTTC,-,TRBJ2-7,TRBV29-1,-
CASSGDRGNSPLHF,TGTGCCAGCAGCGGGGACAGGGGGAATTCACCCCTCCACTTT,-,TRBJ1-6,TRBV9,TRBD1
CASSEALSNEQFF,TGTGCCAGCAGTGAAGCGCTTTCTAATGAGCAGTTCTTC,few,TRBJ2-1,TRBV2,-
CASSATGTGSYEQYF,TGTGCCAGCAGCGCAACCGGGACAGGCTCCTACGAGCAGTACTTC,-,TRBJ2-7,TRBV13,TRBD1
CASSLVGARPTTGNTIYF,TGTGCCAGCAGCTTGGTGGGGGCGCGCCCTACTACTGGAAACACCATATATTTT,-,TRBJ1-3,TRBV5-6,-
CASSLHSSLHF,TGTGCCAGCAGTTTACACTCCTCCCTCCACTTT,-,TRBJ1-6,TRBV12-3/TRBV12-4,-
CASSYYGELFF,TGTGCCAGCAGTTACTACGGGGAGCTGTTTTTT,once,TRBJ2-2,TRBV6-5,-
CASRADRGQTGELFF,TGTGCCAGCAGGGCGGACAGGGGGCAGACCGGGGAGCTGTTTTTT,-,TRBJ2-2,TRBV2,TRBD1
CSASGGPGYTF,TGCAGTGCTAGCGGGGGTCCTGGCTACACCTTC,-,TRBJ1-2,TRBV20-1,-
CASSSRQGFYTEAFF,TGTGCCAGCAGTTCTCGACAGGGGTTTTACACTGAAGCTTTCTTT,-,TRBJ1-1,TRBV6-5,TRBD1
CASSLVGAGNTEAFF,TGTGCCAGCAGCTTAGTCGGTGCAGGTAACACTGAAGCTTTCTTT,-,TRBJ1-1,TRBV7-9,-
CASSLKSEQFF,TGCGCCAGCAGCTTGAAGAGTGAGCAGTTCTTC,-,TRBJ2-1,TRBV5-1,-
CASSLSTITRPGQGNAFF,TGTGCCAGCAGCTTGTCCACGATCACTAGACCGGGACAGGGGAATGCTTTCTTT,once,TRBJ1-1,TRBV11-2,TRBD1
CASSLAGRGSPLHF,TGCGCCAGCAGCTTGGCAGGGCGGGGGTCACCCCTCCACTTT,-,TRBJ1-6,TRBV5-1,-
CASSLGRGVLTDTQYF,TGTGCCAGCAGTCTCGGGCGGGGGGTGCTCACAGATACGCAGTATTTT,-,TRBJ2-3,TRBV11-2,TRBD2
CASTLGTGEPEQYF,TGTGCCAGCACCCTAGGGACAGGGGAACCCGAGCAGTACTTC,-,TRBJ2-7,TRBV2,TRBD1
CASSLRTGSRANEKLFF,TGTGCCAGCAGCCTACGGACAGGGAGCCGAGCTAATGAAAAACTGTTTTTT,-,TRBJ1-4,TRBV7-9,TRBD1
CSASRDSYTDTQYF,TGCAGTGCTAGTCGGGACTCCTACACAGATACGCAGTATTTT,-,TRBJ2-3,TRBV20-1,-
CASSREGLGENIQYF,TGTGCCAGCAGCCGGGAGGGGCTCGGGGAAAACATTCAGTACTTC,-,TRBJ2-4,TRBV11-2,TRBD2
CASSRSGGNTDTQYF,TGTGCCAGCAGCCGTAGCGGGGGGAACACAGATACGCAGTATTTT,-,TRBJ2-3,TRBV3-1/TRBV3-2,TRBD2
CASSWGGQGTYEQYF,TGTGCCAGCAGCTGGGGGGGACAGGGAACCTACGAGCAGTACTTC,-,TRBJ2-7,TRBV7-2,TRBD1
CASSWTGDNSPLHF,TGTGCCAGCAGCTGGACAGGGGATAATTCACCCCTCCACTTT,-,TRBJ1-6,TRBV3-1/TRBV3-2,TRBD1
CASSLEGQINSPLHF,TGTGCCAGCAGCTTAGAAGGGCAGATTAATTCACCCCTCCACTTT,few,TRBJ1-6,TRBV7-2,-
CASSFEQGGTEAFF,TGTGCCAGCAGTTTCGAACAGGGAGGCACTGAAGCTTTCTTT,-,TRBJ1-1,TRBV27,-
CASSSLKGQYYGYTF,TGTGCCAGCAGTTCCTTGAAGGGACAGTACTATGGCTACACCTTC,-,TRBJ1-2,TRBV27,TRBD1
CASSLAGVPEAFF,TGTGCCAGCAGCTTGGCAGGGGTCCCTGAAGCTTTCTTT,-,TRBJ1-1,TRBV5-4,-
CASSSTAFGGYTF,TGTGCCAGCAGCTCGACAGCTTTCGGCGGCTACACCTTC,-,TRBJ1-2,TRBV7-6,-
CASSLAGNTEAFF,TGTGCCAGCAGTTTGGCCGGAAACACTGAAGCTTTCTTT,-,TRBJ1-1,TRBV6-1,-
CASTDRSNEKLFF,TGTGCCAGTACAGACAGGTCAAATGAAAAACTGTTTTTT,-,TRBJ1-4,TRBV19,-
CASSPPRQGETQYF,TGTGCCAGCAGTCCCCCCCGACAGGGCGAGACCCAGTACTTC,-,TRBJ2-5,TRBV6-5,TRBD1
CAWSSRVAQPQHF,TGTGCCTGGAGTAGTAGGGTAGCTCAGCCCCAGCATTTT,-,TRBJ1-5,TRBV30,-
CASSLLKVGWPNYGYTF,TGTGCCAGCAGCTTACTTAAAGTGGGTTGGCCTAACTATGGCTACACCTTC,-,TRBJ1-2,TRBV7-2,-
CASSIAYSSSYNEQFF,TGTGCCAGTAGTATAGCGTACTCGAGCTCCTACAATGAGCAGTTCTTC,-,TRBJ2-1,TRBV19,-
CASRQRGVNTEAFF,TGTGCCAGCAGACAGCGGGGAGTGAACACTGAAGCTTTCTTT,-,TRBJ1-1,TRBV4-2,-
CASSQNSGVQETQYF,TGCGCCAGCAGTCAAAATAGCGGGGTTCAAGAGACCCAGTACTTC,-,TRBJ2-5,TRBV5-1,TRBD2
CASSLGEETQYF,TGCGCCAGCAGCTTGGGGGAAGAGACCCAGTACTTC,-,TRBJ2-5,TRBV5-1,-